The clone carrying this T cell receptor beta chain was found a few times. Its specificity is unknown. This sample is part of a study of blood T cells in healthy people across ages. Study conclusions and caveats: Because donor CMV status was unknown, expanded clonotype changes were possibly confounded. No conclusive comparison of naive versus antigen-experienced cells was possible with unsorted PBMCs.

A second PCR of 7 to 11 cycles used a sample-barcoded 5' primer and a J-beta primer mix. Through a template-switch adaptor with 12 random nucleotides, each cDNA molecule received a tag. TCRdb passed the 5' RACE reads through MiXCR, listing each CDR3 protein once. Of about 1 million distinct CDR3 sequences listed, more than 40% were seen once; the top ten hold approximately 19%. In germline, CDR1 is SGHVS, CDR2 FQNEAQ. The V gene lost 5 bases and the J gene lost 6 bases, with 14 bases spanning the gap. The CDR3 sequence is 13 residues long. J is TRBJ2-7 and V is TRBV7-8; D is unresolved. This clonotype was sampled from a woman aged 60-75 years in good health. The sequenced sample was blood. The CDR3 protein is CASSGAGMGEQYF. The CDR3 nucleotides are TGTGCCAGCAGCGGTGCAGGTATGGGCGAGCAGTACTTC.